The rows below give T cell receptor beta chains drawn from one sample of a study of CD8+CD57+ T cells in acquired aplastic anemia. TCRdb analysed the reads with MiXCR anew, one entry per CDR3 protein. This table holds 250,000 to 300,000 distinct CDR3 sequences, around three fifths found once. The sequencing sample was made of sorted CD4+, CD8+, or CD8+CD57+ T cells (not recorded which) from PBMCs. All receptors derive from a human donor with severe aplastic anemia or a healthy control (not recorded which). CDR3s include the opening cysteine and the closing phenylalanine or tryptophan. The order of the fields is J gene, D gene, V gene, CDR3 protein. A D gene is named only where the DNA matches it firmly.

>TRBJ1-4|.|TRBV19
CASSIRQGSTNENLFF
>TRBJ2-1|.|TRBV7-9
CASSLEDGTEQFF
>TRBJ1-5|.|TRBV9
CASSVAGGIGQPQHF
>TRBJ2-7|.|TRBV9
CASSLGGRYEQYF
>TRBJ2-5|TRBD2|TRBV11-2
CASSLDRGGWGRETQYF
>TRBJ1-2|.|TRBV6-1
CASRTGTPSGYTF
>TRBJ1-5|.|TRBV19
CASSIGADPYQPQHF
>TRBJ1-4|TRBD1|TRBV7-2
CASSLDRANVKLFF
>TRBJ2-2|.|TRBV20-1
CSASHGTADTGELFF
>TRBJ2-1|TRBD2|TRBV24-1
CATSDWTSGGVGEQFF
>TRBJ2-2|TRBD2|TRBV19
CASRSGGLSGELFF
>TRBJ1-5|.|TRBV7-7
CASSLEENQPQHF